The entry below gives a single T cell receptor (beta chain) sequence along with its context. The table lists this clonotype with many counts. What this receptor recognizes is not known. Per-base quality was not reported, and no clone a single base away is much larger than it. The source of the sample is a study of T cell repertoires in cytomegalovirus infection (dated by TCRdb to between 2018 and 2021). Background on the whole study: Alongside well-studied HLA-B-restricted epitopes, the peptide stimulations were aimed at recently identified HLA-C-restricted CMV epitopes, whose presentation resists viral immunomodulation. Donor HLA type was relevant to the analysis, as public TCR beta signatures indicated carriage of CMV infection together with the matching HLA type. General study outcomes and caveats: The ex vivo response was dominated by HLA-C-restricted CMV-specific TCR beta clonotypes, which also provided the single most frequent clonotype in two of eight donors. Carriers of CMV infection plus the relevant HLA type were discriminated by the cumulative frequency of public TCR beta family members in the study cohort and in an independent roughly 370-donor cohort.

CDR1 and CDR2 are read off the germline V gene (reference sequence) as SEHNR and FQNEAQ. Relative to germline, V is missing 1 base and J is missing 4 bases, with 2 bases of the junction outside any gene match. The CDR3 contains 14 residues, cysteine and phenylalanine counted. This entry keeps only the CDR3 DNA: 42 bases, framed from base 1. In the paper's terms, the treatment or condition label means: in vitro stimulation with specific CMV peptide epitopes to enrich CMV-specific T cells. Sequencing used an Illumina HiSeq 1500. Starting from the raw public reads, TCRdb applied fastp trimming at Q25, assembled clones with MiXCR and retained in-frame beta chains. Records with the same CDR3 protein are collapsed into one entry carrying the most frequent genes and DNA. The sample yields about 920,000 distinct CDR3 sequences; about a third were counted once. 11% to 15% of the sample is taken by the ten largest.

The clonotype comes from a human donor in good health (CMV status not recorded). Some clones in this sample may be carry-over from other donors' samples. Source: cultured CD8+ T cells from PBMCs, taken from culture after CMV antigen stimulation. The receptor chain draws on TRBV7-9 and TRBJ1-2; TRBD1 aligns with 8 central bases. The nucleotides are TGTGCCAGCAGCTTAGGACAGGGGATCTATGGCTACACCTTC. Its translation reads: CASSLGQGIYGYTF.